Shown below are 5 T cell receptor beta chains from a single sample sequenced in a study of siplizumab effects on memory and regulatory T cells. Assay used: immunoSEQ multiplex PCR; TCRdb lists only in-frame clones, some missing. The sample includes tens of thousands of clones, around 94% of them seen just once. Sample: non-Treg CD4+ T cells sorted from blood. Source of these receptors: a human donor in good health.

This chain joins TRBV29-1 and TRBJ2-3; D unresolved. V lost 2 bases and J 6 bases, leaving 12 bases between the germline ends. CDR1 and CDR2 from the germline V gene are SQVTM and ANQGSEA. The CDR3 spans 13 residues. Written as DNA, the CDR3 is TGCAGCGTTGAACGGAGCGCGGTCGATACGCAGTATTTT. This encodes CSVERSAVDTQYF.

The chain joins TRBV5-6 to TRBJ2-7; D call uncertain. CDR3 length: 13 amino acids. In germline, CDR1 is SGHDT, CDR2 YYEEEE. V lost 1 base and J lost 0, with 5 bases in between. CDR3 loop: CASSLLLSYEQYF. In DNA form, the CDR3 reads TGTGCCAGCAGCTTGTTACTCTCCTACGAGCAGTACTTC.

This rearrangement joins TRBV19 to TRBJ1-1; D is uncertain. The CDR3 spans 13 residues. V was clipped by 3 bases and J by 6 bases, with 11 bases between them. From germline, CDR1 is LNHDA and CDR2 SQIVND (reference sequence). In nucleotides, the CDR3 is TGTGCCAGTAGTATTGAGTTCCAGGCTGAAGCTTTCTTT. This gives the protein CASSIEFQAEAFF. The full variable domain, rest sourced from reference TRBV19 and TRBJ1-1, is DGGITQSPKYLFRKEGQNVTLSCEQNLNHDAMYWYRQDPGQGLRLIYYSQIVNDFQKGDIAEGYSVSREKKESFPLTVTSAQKNPTAFYLCASSIEFQAEAFFGQGTRLTVV.

This clone was recorded once. The chain has TRBV30 and TRBJ1-3, with TRBD1 matching 12 bases. The trim removed 5 bases at V and 4 bases at J, leaving 3 bases unmatched. Germline loops: CDR1 GTSNPN, CDR2 SVGIG (reference sequence). This CDR3 comprises 14 residues. CDR3 in amino acids: CAWGTGGRGNTIYF. CDR3 in DNA: TGTGCCTGGGGGACAGGGGGCAGGGGAAACACCATATATTTT.

The chain carries TRBV28 and TRBJ1-5; D is possibly TRBD1 (6 bases). V shed 2 bases and J shed 7 bases, with 15 bases lying between them. The germline V gene has CDR1 MDHEN and CDR2 SYDVKM. This CDR3 has 15 residues. Here the CDR3 reads CASSLGGGPRQPQHF. DNA for the CDR3: TGTGCCAGCAGTTTAGGGGGGGGGCCACGGCAGCCCCAGCATTTT.